Following are 13 T cell receptor beta chains from one sample sequenced in a study of blood T cell repertoires in COVID-19. This table comes from immunoSEQ multiplex PCR, and its TCRdb copy is limited to in-frame clones, with some not included. The data show a few hundred thousand clones, with about 90% seen just once and approximately 3% held by the top ten. What was sequenced was PBMCs or T cells enriched from blood (not recorded which). The receptors derive from a woman between 25 and 40 years old who had recovered from COVID-19.

CDR3: CASSSGTAHPSGNTIYF. The CDR3 DNA follows: TGTGCCAGCAGCTCAGGGACAGCCCATCCCTCTGGAAACACCATATATTTT. The rearrangement joins TRBV5-4 to TRBJ1-3; 7 bases are a match to TRBD1. Trimming cost V 3 bases and J 0 bases; bases outside gene matches: 9. Germline values: CDR1 SGHNT, CDR2 YYREEE (reference sequence). This CDR3 has 17 residues.

The V call is TRBV5-8, the J call TRBJ2-1, with 13 positions matching TRBD2. Germline trimming cut 0 bases from V and 5 bases from J; bases unmatched to any gene: 8. The CDR3 sequence is 18 residues long. The germline V gene encodes CDR1 SGHTS and CDR2 YDEGEE. The CDR3 DNA is TGTGCCAGCAGCTTGGTACTAGCGGGAGGGCCGGGTGACAATGAGCAGTTCTTC. Translating gives CASSLVLAGGPGDNEQFF.

This clone appeared a few times. The chain recombines TRBV4-2 with TRBJ1-2; 8 bases align to TRBD1. Germline CDR1 and CDR2: LGHNA and YNFKEQ. V lost 0 bases to trimming and J lost 8 bases; unmatched junction nucleotides: 11. The CDR3 totals 16 residues. The CDR3 nucleotides read TGTGCCAGCAGCCAAGAAGTTGACAGGGGAAGCGCGGGCTACACCTTC. Its translation is CASSQEVDRGSAGYTF.

The gene calls are TRBV2 and TRBJ1-5, with 8 bases fitting TRBD1. The CDR3 sequence is 14 residues long. The V segment lost 6 bases and the J segment 6 bases; nucleotides outside the gene matches: 7. Germline V CDR1 and CDR2: SNHLY, FYNNEI. The CDR3 loop reads CASSPQGAGQPQHF. CDR3 DNA: TGTGCCAGCAGCCCTCAGGGGGCTGGTCAGCCCCAGCATTTT.

This chain links TRBV7-2 with TRBJ2-7; D ambiguous. This CDR3 is 16 amino acids long. Germline CDR1 SGHTA, CDR2 FQGNSA. The ends were cut back, 0 bases at V and 3 bases at J, with 15 bases in the middle. The CDR3 region is CASSLAIASTLYEQYF. CDR3 sequence (DNA): TGTGCCAGCAGCTTAGCTATAGCTTCAACTCTCTACGAGCAGTACTTC.

The chain carries TRBV6-5 and TRBJ2-1; no clear D gene. Between the trimmed V and J ends, which lost 3 bases and 8 bases, there was a span of 17 bases. This CDR3 is built from 15 residues. CDR1 MNHEY and CDR2 SVGAGI come from the germline V gene. The DNA of the CDR3 is TGTGCCAGCAGTTATAACCCCCGGGTCGTTGATGAGCAGTTCTTC. Translating gives CASSYNPRVVDEQFF.

V gene TRBV7-8 combines with J gene TRBJ1-4; 7 positions agree with TRBD1. This CDR3 has 13 residues. With V trimmed by 3 bases and J by 8 bases, 3 bases remained unmatched. The germline CDR1 and CDR2 sequences are SGHVS and FQNEAQ. The CDR3 sequence is CASSFQGGEKLFF. CDR3 nucleotides: TGTGCCAGCAGCTTCCAGGGGGGCGAAAAACTGTTTTTT.

This chain's CDR3 is CASVMTGWGVHEQFF. DNA of the CDR3: TGTGCCAGCGTAATGACAGGGTGGGGGGTCCATGAGCAGTTCTTC. The chain links TRBV6-5 to TRBJ2-1, with D possibly TRBD1 on 7 matching bases. The CDR3 has 15 residues. Deletions cut 8 bases from V and 8 bases from J, with 22 bases between. Germline CDR1 is MNHEY and CDR2 is SVGAGI.

The chain combines TRBV10-1 with TRBJ1-5, with D possibly being TRBD1 (5 bases). The V end lost 7 bases, the J end lost 7 bases, and 20 bases lay between the germline ends. This CDR3 is built from 15 residues. Germline lookup yields CDR1 WNHNN and CDR2 SYGVQD (reference sequence). CDR3 sequence reads: CASTTTAGGGQPQHF. Written as DNA, the CDR3 is TGCGCCAGCACGACAACTGCTGGGGGAGGACAGCCCCAGCATTTT.

The J gene is TRBJ1-5, the V gene TRBV27, with TRBD1 identical over 7 bases. CDR1 and CDR2 (germline): MNHEY, SMNVEV (reference sequence). The CDR3 totals 18 residues. The ends lost 2 bases at V and 5 bases at J; junction bases unmatched: 15. Here the CDR3 DNA reads TGTGCCAGCAGTTTAGGGGGCGTAGGGGGCGGAGCCGATCAGCCCCAGCATTTT. As protein: CASSLGGVGGGADQPQHF.

This chain connects TRBV7-6 to TRBJ1-5, with 7 bases matching TRBD1. The V gene's germline CDR1 is SGHVS and CDR2 FNYEAQ. This CDR3 is 14 amino acids long. V was clipped by 4 bases and J by 2 bases; unmatched bases: 2. The CDR3 bases are TGTGCCAGCAGCTCCACAGGGGGCAATCAGCCCCAGCATTTT. Encoded protein: CASSSTGGNQPQHF.

The chain recombines TRBV7-9 with TRBJ2-1, with D possibly being TRBD2 (5 bases). CDR3 size: 15 residues. Trimming stripped 7 bases from V and 1 base from J, with 14 bases between. Germline V CDR1 and CDR2: SEHNR, FQNEAQ (reference sequence). The CDR3 DNA is TGTGCCAGCACACTAGTCAGTGGGTCCTACAATGAGCAGTTCTTC. This translates into CASTLVSGSYNEQFF.

The chain is built from TRBV7-3 and TRBJ1-1; D not resolved. Deletions cut 2 bases from V and 3 bases from J, with 7 bases between. This CDR3 is built from 13 residues. Germline V lookup: CDR1 SGHTA, CDR2 FQGTGA. CDR3: CASSLGEDTEAFF. The CDR3 DNA is TGTGCCAGCAGCTTAGGAGAAGACACTGAAGCTTTCTTT.